Listed here are 25 T cell receptor beta chains from one sample, sequenced in a study of CD8 T cells in ankylosing spondylitis. TCRdb processed the 5' RACE reads anew with MiXCR; each CDR3 protein has one entry. The repertoire holds roughly 180,000 distinct CDR3 sequences, with 10% to 15% as singletons. The sample comprised blood, either unsorted or a sorted T cell fraction (not recorded which). Source of these receptors: a female donor with ankylosing spondylitis or in good health (not recorded which).

In its sample, this clonotype was seen a few times. The chain combines TRBV15 with TRBJ2-1; TRBD2 matches at 10 bases. The CDR3 runs 15 residues. Germline lookup yields CDR1 LNHNV and CDR2 YYDKDF (reference sequence). The V gene end was trimmed by 0 bases and the J gene end by 5 bases; junction bases not matched to a gene: 1. This chain's CDR3 is CATSREAGGNNEQFF. Here the CDR3 DNA reads TGTGCCACCAGCAGAGAAGCGGGGGGGAACAATGAGCAGTTCTTC.

This chain connects TRBV12-3 or TRBV12-4 to TRBJ1-3, with no clear D. V lost 3 bases and J 4 bases, leaving 10 bases between the germline ends. This CDR3 has 14 amino acids. The CDR3 protein is CASSFLGAGNTIYF. The CDR3 DNA is TGTGCCAGCAGTTTCTTGGGAGCAGGAAACACCATATATTTT.

This clonotype has just one count. A much larger clone is a single base away; this may be a read error. The V call is TRBV20-1, the J call TRBJ1-1; tentative D call: TRBD1 (5 bases). Germline CDR1 and CDR2: DFQATT and SNEGSKA (reference sequence). This CDR3 is 12 amino acids long. Trimming pared 6 bases from V and 3 bases from J, leaving 11 bases between. The CDR3 DNA follows: TGCAGTGCGTGGGGGGGGGACACTGAAGCTTTCTTT. As protein: CSAWGGDTEAFF.

The V call is TRBV3-1, the J call TRBJ1-1; 7 positions match TRBD1. The CDR3 extends over 13 amino acids. Losses at the gene ends were 0 bases for V and 11 bases for J; bases not matched to a gene: 6. Looked up from germline, CDR1 is LGHDT and CDR2 is YNNKEL (reference sequence). The CDR3: CASSQDGRQGAFF. The CDR3 DNA reads TGTGCCAGCAGCCAAGATGGGCGACAGGGTGCTTTCTTT.

This clonotype was seen ten or more times. The CDR3 nucleotides are TGCAGTGCCCTACTGGGAGGCTCGAACACTGAAGCTTTCTTT. Its protein product is CSALLGGSNTEAFF. The gene calls are TRBV20-1 and TRBJ1-1; D is unresolved. Germline assignment: CDR1 DFQATT and CDR2 SNEGSKA (reference sequence). Trimming took 6 bases from V and 1 from J, leaving 15 bases between them. CDR3 length equals 14 residues.

This clonotype appeared many times. The rearrangement joins TRBV5-1 to TRBJ2-2; no clear D. The CDR3 totals 13 residues. With 4 bases removed from V and 3 bases from J, the gap between germline ends came to 7 bases. CDR1 is SGHRS, CDR2 YFSETQ, per germline. The CDR3 loop reads CASSPRDTGELFF. The CDR3 nucleotides are TGCGCCAGCAGCCCAAGAGACACCGGGGAGCTGTTTTTT.

The chain joins TRBV5-1 to TRBJ2-1; 11 bases line up with TRBD2. V lost 4 bases to trimming and J lost 7 bases; unmatched junction nucleotides: 10. The V gene's germline CDR1 is SGHRS and CDR2 YFSETQ. CDR3 length: 16 amino acids. CDR3: CASSTPSGRIGNEQFF. As DNA, the CDR3 is TGCGCCAGCAGCACACCTAGCGGGAGGATTGGGAATGAGCAGTTCTTC. The complete variable domain, with remaining parts taken from reference TRBV5-1 and TRBJ2-1, reads KAGVTQTPRYLIKTRGQQVTLSCSPISGHRSVSWYQQTPGQGLQFLFEYFSETQRNKGNFPGRFSGRQFSNSRSEMNVSTLELGDSALYLCASSTPSGRIGNEQFFGPGTRLTVL.

This chain uses TRBV11-2 with TRBJ2-2; maybe TRBD2 (5 bases). Germline V gives CDR1 SGHAT, CDR2 FQNNGV. V was trimmed by 0 bases and J by 5 bases, leaving 16 bases between them. This CDR3 has 17 residues. The CDR3 sequence is CASSLEWRIRNTGELFF. CDR3 coding DNA: TGTGCCAGCAGCTTAGAGTGGAGGATTAGAAATACCGGGGAGCTGTTTTTT. The full variable domain, its missing parts supplied by reference TRBV11-2 and TRBJ2-2, is EAGVAQSPRYKIIEKRQSVAFWCNPISGHATLYWYQQILGQGPKLLIQFQNNGVVDDSQLPKDRFSAERLKGVDSTLKIQPAKLEDSAVYLCASSLEWRIRNTGELFFGEGSRLTVL.

This clonotype occurred a few times. The rearrangement uses TRBV24-1 and TRBJ2-1; D unresolved. The CDR3 extends over 12 amino acids. Germline values: CDR1 KGHDR, CDR2 SFDVKD. V shed 3 bases and J shed 6 bases, with 5 bases lying between them. CDR3: CATSDPVNEQFF. The CDR3 nucleotides read TGTGCCACCAGTGATCCCGTCAATGAGCAGTTCTTC.

This clonotype was counted ten times or more. The J gene is TRBJ2-3, the V gene TRBV5-1; 7 nucleotides agree with TRBD1. This CDR3 is 17 amino acids long. V was clipped by 1 base and J by 3 bases; unmatched bases: 11. Germline CDR1 and CDR2: SGHRS and YFSETQ. CDR3 residues: CASSLQSPTGWTDTQYF. DNA of the CDR3: TGCGCCAGCAGCTTGCAATCGCCGACAGGGTGGACAGATACGCAGTATTTT. The full variable domain, rest sourced from reference TRBV5-1 and TRBJ2-3, is KAGVTQTPRYLIKTRGQQVTLSCSPISGHRSVSWYQQTPGQGLQFLFEYFSETQRNKGNFPGRFSGRQFSNSRSEMNVSTLELGDSALYLCASSLQSPTGWTDTQYFGPGTRLTVL.

This clonotype was picked up a small number of times. V usage is TRBV5-1 and J usage is TRBJ2-3, with D unresolved. The V gene's germline CDR1 is SGHRS and CDR2 YFSETQ. The CDR3 covers 12 residues. Trimming left V 0 bases short and J 8 bases short, with 7 bases between. CDR3 in amino acids: CASSLGTGTQYF. Written as DNA, the CDR3 is TGCGCCAGCAGCTTGGGGACCGGTACGCAGTATTTT.

V gene TRBV28 combines with J gene TRBJ1-6; no clear D. This CDR3 is built from 12 residues. The V gene lost 8 bases and the J gene lost 8 bases, with 10 bases spanning the gap. Germline V CDR1 and CDR2: MDHEN, SYDVKM. CDR3 loop: CASRGSHSPLHF. The CDR3 nucleotides are TGTGCCAGCCGAGGGTCGCATTCACCCCTCCACTTT. Full variable domain (outside the CDR3, taken from reference TRBV28 and TRBJ1-6): DVKVTQSSRYLVKRTGEKVFLECVQDMDHENMFWYRQDPGLGLRLIYFSYDVKMKEKGDIPEGYSVSREKKERFSLILESASTNQTSMYLCASRGSHSPLHFGNGTRLTVT.

This chain uses TRBV11-2 with TRBJ2-2; D gene ambiguous. The CDR3 is 13 amino acids. Germline V lookup: CDR1 SGHAT, CDR2 FQNNGV. Trimming took 2 bases from V and 5 from J, leaving 6 bases between them. In nucleotides, the CDR3 is TGTGCCAGCAGCTTAAGCACTACCGGGGAGCTGTTTTTT. It yields the protein CASSLSTTGELFF.

In this sample, this clonotype turned up many times. The chain recombines TRBV20-1 with TRBJ2-1; 15 bases align to TRBD2. The germline V gene encodes CDR1 DFQATT and CDR2 SNEGSKA (reference sequence). Losses at the gene ends were 4 bases for V and 8 bases for J; bases not matched to a gene: 6. This CDR3 is built from 15 residues. CDR3 amino acids: CSATWTSGRGDEQFF. The CDR3 DNA reads TGCAGTGCTACTTGGACTAGCGGGAGGGGGGATGAGCAGTTCTTC.

This clonotype was counted ten times or more. V is TRBV10-3 and J is TRBJ2-3; D unresolved. V was pared by 0 bases and J by 0 bases, with 4 bases between. Germline V gene lookup returns CDR1 ENHRY and CDR2 SYGVKD. The CDR3 has 14 amino acids. The CDR3 DNA reads TGTGCCATCAGTGAGTCGAGCAGCACAGATACGCAGTATTTT. Translating it yields CAISESSSTDTQYF.

At least ten counts were recorded for this clonotype. The rearrangement links TRBV24-1 to TRBJ2-3; D is undetermined. Germline lookup yields CDR1 KGHDR and CDR2 SFDVKD. V lost 5 bases and J 2 bases, leaving 10 bases between the germline ends. This CDR3 is 14 amino acids long. CDR3: CATSGWGTTDTQYF. CDR3 DNA sequence: TGTGCCACCAGTGGATGGGGTACCACAGATACGCAGTATTTT.

This clonotype has more than one count but fewer than ten. The chain uses TRBV20-1 and TRBJ1-2, with D hard to call. This CDR3 is 13 amino acids long. V dropped 3 bases and J dropped 0 bases, with 8 bases sitting between them. Germline assignment: CDR1 DFQATT and CDR2 SNEGSKA (reference sequence). The CDR3 DNA reads as TGCAGTGCTAGGCAGAAAACTAACTATGGCTACACCTTC. Its protein is CSARQKTNYGYTF.

The table lists this clonotype with a few counts. J is TRBJ1-5 and V is TRBV7-3; 9 nucleotides align to TRBD1. The CDR3 has 15 amino acids. Germline V gives CDR1 SGHTA, CDR2 FQGTGA. The V gene end was trimmed by 3 bases and the J gene end by 7 bases; junction bases not matched to a gene: 7. CDR3 bases: TGTGCCAGCAGCTTGACAGGGGGGGTGGAACAGCCCCAGCATTTT. It codes for CASSLTGGVEQPQHF.

This clonotype was counted many times. This chain links TRBV4-2 with TRBJ2-3; 8 nucleotides line up with TRBD2. The CDR3 is made up of 16 amino acids. V shed 5 bases, J shed 5 bases, and the junction held 12 bases outside the gene matches. Germline-derived CDR1 and CDR2 are LGHNA and YNFKEQ. The CDR3 sequence is CASSEVASGRQDTQYF. The CDR3 coding sequence is TGTGCCAGCAGCGAAGTGGCTAGCGGGCGTCAAGATACGCAGTATTTT.

The chain combines TRBV18 with TRBJ1-2; D unresolved. The CDR3 loop spans 13 amino acids. V was shortened by 5 bases and J by 8 bases, with 15 bases between the two germline ends. Looked up from germline, CDR1 is KGHSH and CDR2 is LQKENI. CDR3 DNA: TGTGCCAGCTCAAAGGCCCAACCGAAAGGCTACACCTTC. Translating it yields CASSKAQPKGYTF. Variable domain in full (rest from reference TRBV18 and TRBJ1-2): NAGVMQNPRHLVRRRGQEARLRCSPMKGHSHVYWYRQLPEEGLKFMVYLQKENIIDESGMPKERFSAEFPKEGPSILRIQQVVRGDSAAYFCASSKAQPKGYTFGSGTRLTVV.

This clonotype was observed many times. The V gene is TRBV5-1, the J gene TRBJ2-2; D gene unclear. CDR3 length: 15 amino acids. The V gene lost 0 bases and the J gene lost 3 bases, with 9 bases spanning the gap. Germline V gene sequence: CDR1 SGHRS, CDR2 YFSETQ. This CDR3 is CASSLAGRDTGELFF. The CDR3 DNA follows: TGCGCCAGCAGCTTGGCCGGCCGGGACACCGGGGAGCTGTTTTTT. The full variable domain, its missing parts supplied by reference TRBV5-1 and TRBJ2-2, is KAGVTQTPRYLIKTRGQQVTLSCSPISGHRSVSWYQQTPGQGLQFLFEYFSETQRNKGNFPGRFSGRQFSNSRSEMNVSTLELGDSALYLCASSLAGRDTGELFFGEGSRLTVL.

Comments on this clonotype: Just one base apart from a much larger clone, this may be a read error. The chain has TRBV9 and TRBJ2-2; D possibly corresponds to TRBD2 (6 bases). The V gene's germline CDR1 is SGDLS and CDR2 YYNGEE. The CDR3 loop spans 18 amino acids. CDR3 in DNA: TGTGCCGGCAGCGTCAGCGGCTTAGCGGCGTTGGGATCCGGGGAGCTGTTTTTT. Protein product: CAGSVSGLAALGSGELFF.

There are many counts of this clonotype. The chain joins TRBV7-9 to TRBJ2-7; D is perhaps TRBD1 (6 bases). Trimming cost V 5 bases and J 3 bases, with 14 bases left between them. The CDR3 consists of 14 residues. In germline, CDR1 is SEHNR, CDR2 FQNEAQ (reference sequence). This CDR3 is CASSPGQVLYEQYF. The DNA of the CDR3 is TGTGCCAGCAGCCCGGGACAAGTGCTCTACGAGCAGTACTTC.

This clonotype came up many times. The chain employs TRBV5-1 and TRBJ2-2; no clear D gene. The CDR3 has 15 amino acids. Germline loops: CDR1 SGHRS, CDR2 YFSETQ. V lost 2 bases and J 0 bases, leaving 8 bases between the germline ends. The CDR3 region has the DNA TGCGCCAGCAGCTTAAAGGTTCCGAACACCGGGGAGCTGTTTTTT. This encodes CASSLKVPNTGELFF.

This clonotype occurred many times. This chain connects TRBV27 to TRBJ2-1, with a weak D call TRBD2 (6 bases). V lost 7 bases, J lost 2 bases, and 9 bases lay in between. The germline V gene encodes CDR1 MNHEY and CDR2 SMNVEV (reference sequence). This CDR3 contains 13 residues. As DNA, the CDR3 is TGTGCCAGCAAGGCTAGCGCCTACAATGAGCAGTTCTTC. Translated, it gives CASKASAYNEQFF.